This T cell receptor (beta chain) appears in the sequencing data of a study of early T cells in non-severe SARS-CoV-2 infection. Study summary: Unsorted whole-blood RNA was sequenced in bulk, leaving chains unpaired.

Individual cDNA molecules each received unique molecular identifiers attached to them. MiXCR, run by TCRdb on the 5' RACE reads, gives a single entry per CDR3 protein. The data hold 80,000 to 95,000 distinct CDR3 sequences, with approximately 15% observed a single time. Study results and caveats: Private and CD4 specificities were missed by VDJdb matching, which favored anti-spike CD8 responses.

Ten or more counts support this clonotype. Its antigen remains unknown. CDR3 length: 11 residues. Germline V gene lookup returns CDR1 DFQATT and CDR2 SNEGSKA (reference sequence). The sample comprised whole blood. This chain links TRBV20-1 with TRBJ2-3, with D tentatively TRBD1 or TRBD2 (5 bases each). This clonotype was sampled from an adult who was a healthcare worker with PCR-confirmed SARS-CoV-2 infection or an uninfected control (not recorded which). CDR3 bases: TGCAGCTCGCCCTGGGGGGATACGCAGTATTTT. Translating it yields CSSPWGDTQYF.